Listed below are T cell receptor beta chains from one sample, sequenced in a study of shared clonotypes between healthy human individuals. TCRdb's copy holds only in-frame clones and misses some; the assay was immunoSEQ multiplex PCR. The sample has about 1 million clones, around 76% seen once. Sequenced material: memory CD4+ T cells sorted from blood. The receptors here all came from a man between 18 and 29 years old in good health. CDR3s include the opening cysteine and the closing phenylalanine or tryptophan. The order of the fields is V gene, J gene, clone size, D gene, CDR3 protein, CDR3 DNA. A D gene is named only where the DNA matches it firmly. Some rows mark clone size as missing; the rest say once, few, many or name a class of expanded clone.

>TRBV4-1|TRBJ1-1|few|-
CASSLQGKNTEAFF
TGCGCCAGCAGCCTCCAGGGGAAGAACACTGAAGCTTTCTTT
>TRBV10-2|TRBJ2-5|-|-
CASSELQGFRAEETQYF
TGCGCCAGCAGTGAGTTACAGGGATTTAGGGCAGAAGAGACCCAGTACTTC
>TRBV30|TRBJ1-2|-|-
CAWSDSGLPGYTF
TGTGCCTGGAGTGACTCAGGTCTCCCTGGCTACACCTTC
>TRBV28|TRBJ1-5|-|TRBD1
CASLVPGQGGDNQPQHF
TGTGCCAGCCTAGTCCCGGGACAGGGTGGGGACAATCAGCCCCAGCATTTT
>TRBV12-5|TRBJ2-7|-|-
CASAPLMSGTSYEQYF
TGTGCTAGTGCCCCTTTAATGAGCGGAACCTCCTACGAGCAGTACTTC
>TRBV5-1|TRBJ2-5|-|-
CASSLGSQVGGETQYF
TGCGCCAGCAGCTTGGGATCTCAAGTGGGAGGCGAGACCCAGTACTTC
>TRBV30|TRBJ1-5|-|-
CAWSGVNQPQHF
TGTGCCTGGAGTGGGGTTAATCAGCCCCAGCATTTT
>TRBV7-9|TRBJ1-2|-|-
CASSLARCRKTYGYTF
TGTGCCAGCAGCTTAGCCAGGTGCCGAAAGACCTATGGCTACACCTTC
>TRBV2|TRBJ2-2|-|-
CASSRLNTGELFF
TGTGCCAGCAGTCGACTCAACACCGGGGAGCTGTTTTTT
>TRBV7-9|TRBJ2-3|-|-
CASSSGVGITDTQYF
TGTGCCAGCAGCTCAGGGGTGGGGATCACAGATACGCAGTATTTT
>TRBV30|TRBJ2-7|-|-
CAWSPGGRYEQYF
TGTGCCTGGAGCCCCGGGGGCCGCTACGAGCAGTACTTC
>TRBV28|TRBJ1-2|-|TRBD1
CASSSGQGRANYGYTF
TGTGCCAGCAGTTCTGGACAGGGAAGGGCTAACTATGGCTACACCTTC
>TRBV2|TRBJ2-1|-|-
CASRKYNEQFF
TGTGCCAGCAGGAAATACAATGAGCAGTTCTTC
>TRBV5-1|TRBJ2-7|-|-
CASSSSRGYGEQYF
TGCGCCAGCAGCTCATCGAGGGGGTATGGCGAGCAGTACTTC
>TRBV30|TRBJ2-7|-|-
CAWSVRSEQYF
TGTGCCTGGAGTGTGAGGTCCGAGCAGTACTTC
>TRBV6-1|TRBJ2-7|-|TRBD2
CASRLAGDTYEQYF
TGTGCCAGCAGGCTAGCGGGGGACACCTATGAGCAGTACTTC
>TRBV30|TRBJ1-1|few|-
CAWSAGARVTEAFF
TGTGCCTGGAGTGCGGGGGCTCGGGTCACTGAAGCTTTCTTT
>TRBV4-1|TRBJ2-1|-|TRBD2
CASSHGSGGTSLGFF
TGCGCCAGCAGCCACGGGAGCGGGGGGACGTCCCTGGGGTTCTTC
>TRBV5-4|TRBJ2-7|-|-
CASSLDGRGVREQYF
TGTGCCAGCAGCTTGGATGGGCGGGGAGTCCGCGAGCAGTACTTC
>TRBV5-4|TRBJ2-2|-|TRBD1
CASSLRDRVTGELFF
TGTGCCAGCAGCCTAAGGGACAGGGTGACCGGGGAGCTGTTTTTT
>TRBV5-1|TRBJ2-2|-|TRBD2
CASSQLLAGTNTGELFF
TGCGCCAGCAGCCAACTACTAGCGGGAACGAACACCGGGGAGCTGTTTTTT
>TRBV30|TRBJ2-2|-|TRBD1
CAWTVGGAYTGELFF
TGTGCCTGGACTGTAGGGGGCGCTTACACCGGGGAGCTGTTTTTT
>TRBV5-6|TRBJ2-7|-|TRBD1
CASSLMGQGGLGQYF
TGTGCCAGCAGCTTGATGGGACAGGGGGGATTAGGGCAGTACTTC
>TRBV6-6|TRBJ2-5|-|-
CASSYGVQETQYF
TGTGCCAGCAGTTACGGAGTCCAAGAGACCCAGTACTTC
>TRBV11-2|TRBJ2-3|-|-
CASSLEGLDPQYF
TGTGCCAGCAGCTTAGAAGGGTTGGATCCGCAGTATTTT
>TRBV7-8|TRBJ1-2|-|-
CASSPDIGAVYGYTF
TGTGCCAGCAGCCCGGACATAGGGGCCGTCTATGGCTACACCTTC
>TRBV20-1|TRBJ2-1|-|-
CSAPPWDEQFF
TGCAGTGCTCCTCCCTGGGATGAGCAGTTCTTC
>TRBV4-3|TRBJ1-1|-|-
CASSSGVPSTEAFF
TGCGCCAGCAGCAGCGGAGTCCCGAGCACTGAAGCTTTCTTT
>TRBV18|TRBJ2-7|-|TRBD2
CASSLRHGLAGEYEQYF
TGTGCCAGCTCACTCAGACACGGCCTAGCGGGAGAATACGAGCAGTACTTC
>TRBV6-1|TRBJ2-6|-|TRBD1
CASSSGQVGANVLTF
TGTGCCAGCAGTTCAGGACAGGTAGGGGCCAACGTCCTGACTTTC
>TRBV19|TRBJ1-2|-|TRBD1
CASSGQGANYGYTF
TGTGCCAGTAGCGGACAGGGGGCTAACTATGGCTACACCTTC
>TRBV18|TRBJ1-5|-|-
CASSPLPDSNQPQHF
TGTGCCAGCTCACCCCTCCCGGATAGCAATCAGCCCCAGCATTTT
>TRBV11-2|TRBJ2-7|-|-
CASSPVLYEQYF
TGTGCCAGCAGCCCTGTCCTCTACGAGCAGTACTTC
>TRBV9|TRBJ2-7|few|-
CASSVAQGSSYEQYF
TGTGCCAGCAGCGTAGCCCAGGGAAGCTCCTACGAGCAGTACTTC
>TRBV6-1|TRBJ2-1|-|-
CASSRIGGENNEQFF
TGTGCCAGCAGTCGAATTGGGGGCGAGAATAATGAGCAGTTCTTC
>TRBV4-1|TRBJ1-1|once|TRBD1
CASSPLDREGTEAFF
TGCGCCAGCAGCCCACTTGACAGGGAGGGCACTGAAGCTTTCTTT
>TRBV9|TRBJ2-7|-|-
CASSVDGGSYEQYF
TGTGCCAGCAGCGTAGATGGGGGTTCCTACGAGCAGTACTTC
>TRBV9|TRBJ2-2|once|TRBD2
CASSRDYVTGELFF
TGTGCCAGCAGCCGGGACTACGTCACCGGGGAGCTGTTTTTT